The rows below give T cell receptor beta chains drawn from one sample of a study of beta chain features in type 1 diabetes. Libraries were prepared by immunoSEQ multiplex PCR; TCRdb keeps only in-frame clonotypes and omits some of them. The table shows approximately 270,000 clones, with around 15% occurring only once. Sequenced sample: naive CD4+ T cells from blood. The receptor source for this set is a man aged 30 to 39 with type 1 diabetes. CDR3s leave out the opening cysteine and the closing phenylalanine or tryptophan.

v_call cdr3_aa
TRBV7-2 ASSAGTVWGYT
TRBV4-2 ASRTGGEVSNTQY
TRBV7-9 ASSSPEQGSYGYT
TRBV5-6 ASSGSIGKGQGNYGYT
TRBV5-1 ASSEDRTIFTDTQY
TRBV28 ASRRQGSFEKLF
TRBV15 ATSSYSTGAQY
TRBV5-6 ASSLFGGRETQY
TRBV5-5 ASSRTSGSFDTQY
TRBV2 ASRKGEETQY
TRBV7-2 ASSLVPAGQETQY
TRBV9 ASSPRGWVENEQF
TRBV7-9 ASSLPSDNEQF
TRBV7-9 ASSSDRGDDYGYT
TRBV29-1 SVRTESGNTIY
TRBV6-5 ASSYSMSYEQY
TRBV30 AWSQGAHEQY
TRBV7-9 ASAGNIQY
TRBV27 ASSSPGEAKNIQY
TRBV5-8 ASSLLAATNEKLF
TRBV9 ASSVASGTTGETQY
TRBV5-1 ASSLNGQGVTDTQY
TRBV7-9 ASSFLGQNYGYT
TRBV2 ASSFSGSGEQF
TRBV6-5 ASSRDFSSYNEQF
TRBV7-2 ASSLIGYNEQF
TRBV5-1 ASSSTGLANTGELF
TRBV7-2 ASSLGGGSNGYT
TRBV2 ASSRATGELF
TRBV4-3 ASSRTGRTEAF
TRBV5-4 ASSLNRGGDTQY
TRBV5-1 ASSLAGDRYEQY
TRBV7-9 ASSLPSGTDTQY
TRBV28 ASSKLARRTGELF
TRBV19 ASNPSGASYEQY
TRBV28 ASSLSPGLRGGYT
TRBV6-1 ASNEGAGHYEQY